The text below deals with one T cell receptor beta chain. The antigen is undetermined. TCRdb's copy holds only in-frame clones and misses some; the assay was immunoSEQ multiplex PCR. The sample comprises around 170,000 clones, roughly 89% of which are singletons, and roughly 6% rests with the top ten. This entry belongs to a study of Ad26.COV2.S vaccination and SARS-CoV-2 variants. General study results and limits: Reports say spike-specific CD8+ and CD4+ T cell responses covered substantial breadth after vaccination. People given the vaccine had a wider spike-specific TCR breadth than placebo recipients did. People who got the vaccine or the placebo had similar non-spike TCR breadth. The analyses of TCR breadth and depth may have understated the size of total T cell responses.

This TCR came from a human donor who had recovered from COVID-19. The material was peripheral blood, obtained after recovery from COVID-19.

The CDR3 here is CASSQDLYEQYF. CDR3 nucleotide sequence: TGTGCCAGCAGCCAAGATCTCTACGAGCAGTACTTC. The chain joins TRBV3-1 (or the pseudogene TRBV3-2) to TRBJ2-7; D call uncertain. The CDR3 sequence is 12 residues long. The ends were cut back, 0 bases at V and 3 bases at J, with 3 bases in the middle. CDR1 and CDR2 from the germline V gene are LGHDT and YNNKEL (reference sequence).